This T cell receptor (beta chain) was captured in a study of T cells expressing NK-cell markers. Study at large: Repertoire data for TCR beta were derived from sorted T cells (CD3+CD56+NKG2C+, CD3+CD56+NKG2C- and CD3+CD56-NKG2C+). Study observations and caveats: In a group of 5 or 6 donors, dominant NKG2C+ clonotypes represented about 1.0-7.5% of CD8+ T cells.

With respect to this clonotype: Its antigen remains unknown.

5'RACE template switching with UMIs generated TCR beta cDNA. Using the 5' RACE reads, TCRdb records one entry per CDR3 protein without DNA. The sample's table shows approximately 170,000 distinct CDR3 sequences. The CDR3 runs to 12 residues. Germline CDR1 DFQATT, CDR2 SNEGSKA (reference sequence). This sequence originates from a man between 18 and 69 years old in good health. J is TRBJ2-1 and V is TRBV20-1; TCRdb outputs TRBD1, but without DNA this stays unchecked. Sequenced sample: blood T cells: a sorted CD56 or NKG2C T cell subset, CD4+ or CD8+ T cells, or bulk PBMC T cells (not recorded which). This chain's CDR3 is CSAERGYNEQFF.